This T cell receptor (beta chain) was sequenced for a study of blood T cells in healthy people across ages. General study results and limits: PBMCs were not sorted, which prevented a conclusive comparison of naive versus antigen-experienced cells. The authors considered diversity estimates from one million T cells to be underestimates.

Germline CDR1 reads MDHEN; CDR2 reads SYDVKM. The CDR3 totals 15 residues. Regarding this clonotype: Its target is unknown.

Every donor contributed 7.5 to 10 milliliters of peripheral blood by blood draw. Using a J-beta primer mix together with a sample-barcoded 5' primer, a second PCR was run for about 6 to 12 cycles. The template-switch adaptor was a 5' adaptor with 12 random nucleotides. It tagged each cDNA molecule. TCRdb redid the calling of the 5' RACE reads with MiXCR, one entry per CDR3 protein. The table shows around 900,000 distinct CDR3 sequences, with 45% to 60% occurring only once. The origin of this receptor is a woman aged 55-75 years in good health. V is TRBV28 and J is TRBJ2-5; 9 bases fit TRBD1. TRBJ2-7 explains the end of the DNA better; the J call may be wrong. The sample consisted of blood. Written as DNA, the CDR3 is TGTGCCAGCAGAACAGGGGGCGAGTCTCCCTACGAGCAGTACTTC. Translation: CASRTGGESPYEQYF.